Sequencing of this T cell receptor (beta chain) was carried out in a study of cytomegalovirus exposure and HLA in healthy donors. Study conclusions and caveats: Common viral pathogens (according to a later analysis) appeared linked to several of the most significant clusters.

The study ran its PCR with 60 Vbeta and 13 Jbeta primers. Clones were read by immunoSEQ multiplex PCR, and TCRdb kept only the in-frame ones, dropping some. Here the sample spans roughly 150,000 clones, over 75% being singletons. A word on this clone: Its specificity is unknown.

Germline trimming cut 5 bases from V and 8 bases from J; bases unmatched to any gene: 6. This CDR3 is 13 amino acids long. Germline V CDR1 and CDR2: PRHDT, FYEKMQ (reference sequence). The sample was PBMCs. The rearrangement uses TRBV13 and TRBJ2-1, with 7 nucleotides matching TRBD1. The TCR was taken from a male donor in good health and CMV-seronegative. The CDR3 DNA sequence: TGTGCCAGCAGCCCCAACAGGGGTGATGAGCAGTTCTTC. Translation gives CASSPNRGDEQFF.